Listed below are T cell receptor beta chains from one sample, sequenced in a study of CD8+ T cells in alopecia areata. TCRdb's copy holds only in-frame clones and misses some; the assay was immunoSEQ multiplex PCR. The data show 95,000 to 150,000 clones, with 53% seen just once and about 0.5% held by the top ten. The specimen comprised CD4+ T cells sorted from blood, sampled at week 4, from a patient treated with tofacitinib. Receptor source: a human donor with alopecia areata. Both conserved end residues are part of each CDR3. Each record gives: clone size, V gene, D gene, J gene, CDR3 DNA, CDR3 protein. D genes are given only for firm matches. Clone size is stated in some rows and not others, as once, few, many or a class when expanded.

>few|TRBV18|TRBD2|TRBJ2-7
TGTGCCAGCTCACCACCACGGACTAGCGGATCCTACGAGCAGTACTTC
CASSPPRTSGSYEQYF
>-|TRBV7-9|-|TRBJ2-7
TGTGCCAGCAGCACCACGGACCGCTCCTACGAGCAGTACTTC
CASSTTDRSYEQYF
>-|TRBV29-1|-|TRBJ1-1
TGCAGCGTTGAGCGACAGCTGAACACTGAAGCTTTCTTT
CSVERQLNTEAFF
>once|TRBV6-6|-|TRBJ2-7
TGTGCCAGCAGCCCTGGGGGGGCCGAGCAGTACTTC
CASSPGGAEQYF
>-|TRBV7-2|TRBD1|TRBJ2-3
TGTGCCAGCAGCCCGGGACAGGCCCGGGGTACGCAGTATTTT
CASSPGQARGTQYF
>-|TRBV30|TRBD1|TRBJ1-2
TGTGCCTGGAGTGGCGCGAGACAGGGGGCTGGCTACACCTTC
CAWSGARQGAGYTF
>-|TRBV4-1|TRBD2|TRBJ2-3
TGCGCCAGCAGCCAAGGAACCGACATACAGCGGGAAGGAGACGATACGCAGTATTTT
CASSQGTDIQREGDDTQYF
>-|TRBV30|-|TRBJ1-2
TGTGCCTGGAGTGTAGTAATAACGGGCTATGGCTACACCTTC
CAWSVVITGYGYTF
>-|TRBV29-1|-|TRBJ1-2
TGCAGCGTTGAAGGCCGGCCCAAATATGGCTACACCTTC
CSVEGRPKYGYTF
>few|TRBV15|-|TRBJ2-6
TGTGCCACCAGCAGAGTCAGAGGATCTGGGGCCAACGTCCTGACTTTC
CATSRVRGSGANVLTF
>-|TRBV5-4|TRBD1|TRBJ2-5
TGTGCCAGCAGCGCCAGGTCCAGGGGGCCCGAAAGGAAAGAGACCCAGTACTTC
CASSARSRGPERKETQYF
>-|TRBV30|TRBD1|TRBJ1-4
TGTGCCTGGAAAGGGACAGGGGAAAGAAAACTGTTTTTT
CAWKGTGERKLFF
>-|TRBV5-6|-|TRBJ2-3
TGTGCCAGCAGCTTGGTAGTCACAGATACGCAGTATTTT
CASSLVVTDTQYF
>once|TRBV27|-|TRBJ2-3
TGTGCCAGCAGTTTAAGGGACATGGATACGCAGTATTTT
CASSLRDMDTQYF
>-|TRBV6-5|-|TRBJ1-2
TGTGCCAGCAGTTACCACGGGAGGTCGGGTGGCTACACCTTC
CASSYHGRSGGYTF
>-|TRBV30|-|TRBJ1-2
TGTGCCTCCAAGGGAGGGGGGCTTGGGCCTGGCTACACCTTC
CASKGGGLGPGYTF